The rows below give T cell receptor beta chains drawn from one sample of a study of CDR3 diversity in severe acne. TCRdb recomputed calls from the PCR reads with MiXCR, one row per CDR3 protein. The table shows around 100,000 distinct CDR3 sequences, with 45% to 60% occurring only once. The sequencing input was blood. Every receptor here comes from a male donor with acne. Both conserved end residues are part of each CDR3. D genes are given only for firm matches. Only some rows state a clone size, as once, few, many or a class for expanded clones.

len,d_gene,v_gene,abundance,j_gene,CDR3aa,CDR3nt
14,.,TRBV12-3/TRBV12-4,many,TRBJ1-3,CASSLRQSGNTIYF,TGTGCCAGCAGTTTAAGGCAGTCTGGAAACACCATATATTTT
16,.,TRBV24-1,.,TRBJ2-3,CATSDLQGPKDYTQYF,TGTGCCACCAGTGATTTGCAGGGACCCAAAGATTATACGCAGTATTTT
15,TRBD1,TRBV2,.,TRBJ1-2,CASSAVQGANSGYTF,TGTGCCAGCAGTGCGGTGCAGGGGGCTAATAGTGGCTACACCTTC
12,.,TRBV20-1,many,TRBJ1-4,CSAREDNEKLFF,TGCAGTGCTAGGGAGGATAATGAAAAACTGTTTTTT
12,.,TRBV9,.,TRBJ1-1,CASRGRNTEAFF,TGTGCCAGCAGGGGGAGGAACACTGAAGCTTTCTTT
13,.,TRBV7-3,.,TRBJ2-2,CASSLQGYGELFF,TGTGCCAGCAGCTTGCAGGGTTACGGGGAGCTGTTTTTT
14,TRBD1,TRBV7-3,.,TRBJ2-5,CASSPTGGGETQYF,TGTGCCAGCAGCCCCACAGGGGGCGGGGAGACCCAGTACTTC
12,.,TRBV12-3/TRBV12-4,.,TRBJ1-1,CATSEGNTEAFF,TGTGCCACCTCAGAAGGGAACACTGAAGCTTTCTTT
13,.,TRBV28,many,TRBJ2-7,CASGPPESFEQYF,TGTGCCAGCGGGCCCCCGGAAAGCTTCGAGCAGTACTTC
15,TRBD2,TRBV7-2,many,TRBJ2-2,CASSTGTSGSGELFF,TGTGCCAGCAGCACCGGCACTAGCGGGAGCGGGGAGCTGTTTTTT
18,TRBD1,TRBV10-2,.,TRBJ2-6,CASSDAGQDFSGANVLTF,TGCGCCAGCAGTGATGCAGGACAGGACTTCTCTGGGGCCAACGTCCTGACTTTC
13,.,TRBV27,many,TRBJ2-5,CASSYAGGGTQYF,TGTGCCAGCAGTTACGCCGGAGGAGGGACCCAGTACTTC
14,TRBD2,TRBV7-3,many,TRBJ2-7,CASSTNSGTYEQYF,TGTGCCAGCAGCACCAATAGCGGGACTTACGAGCAGTACTTC
15,.,TRBV11-2,few,TRBJ1-5,CASSLGLQLNQPQHF,TGTGCCAGCAGCTTAGGGTTACAGTTAAATCAGCCCCAGCATTTT
14,TRBD1,TRBV19,.,TRBJ1-1,CASRAGQGSTEAFF,TGTGCCAGTAGAGCGGGACAGGGCAGCACTGAAGCTTTCTTT
14,TRBD1,TRBV28,few,TRBJ1-1,CASSYGTGGTEAFF,TGTGCCAGCAGTTACGGGACAGGGGGCACTGAAGCTTTCTTT
13,.,TRBV2,.,TRBJ2-2,CANKGGSTGELFF,TGTGCCAACAAAGGGGGTAGCACCGGGGAGCTGTTTTTT
15,TRBD2,TRBV10-3,.,TRBJ2-5,CAISESTSAQETQYF,TGTGCCATCAGTGAGTCGACTAGCGCCCAAGAGACCCAGTACTTC
14,TRBD2,TRBV20-1,few,TRBJ2-2,CSASRGTSGGELFF,TGCAGTGCTAGTCGCGGGACTAGTGGCGGGGAGCTGTTTTTT
15,.,TRBV15,few,TRBJ1-5,CATSRDRGRRQPQHF,TGTGCCACCAGCAGAGATCGGGGTAGGAGGCAGCCCCAGCATTTT
15,TRBD2,TRBV25-1,.,TRBJ2-5,CASSEGLAGGETQYF,TGTGCCAGCAGTGAAGGCCTAGCGGGAGGCGAGACCCAGTACTTC
13,TRBD1,TRBV5-6,.,TRBJ2-6,CASSLGQAYVLTF,TGTGCCAGCAGCCTGGGACAGGCCTACGTCCTGACTTTC
14,.,TRBV10-3,.,TRBJ1-2,CAISGTASNYGYTF,TGTGCCATCAGTGGGACCGCATCTAACTATGGCTACACCTTC
15,.,TRBV14,.,TRBJ2-5,CASSPEMAAMETQYF,TGTGCCAGCAGCCCAGAAATGGCTGCCATGGAGACCCAGTACTTC
14,.,TRBV20-1,.,TRBJ1-2,CSATSGTGGYGYTF,TGCAGTGCAACTTCCGGGACGGGGGGCTATGGCTACACCTTC
17,TRBD1,TRBV13,.,TRBJ1-5,CASSSDRGGLMYQPQHF,TGTGCCAGCAGTTCGGACAGGGGAGGCCTTATGTATCAGCCCCAGCATTTT
15,.,TRBV10-3,.,TRBJ2-7,CAISESLSGAHEQYF,TGTGCCATCAGTGAGTCGTTGTCAGGGGCCCACGAGCAGTACTTC
13,TRBD1,TRBV20-1,many,TRBJ2-3,CSAEQGSTDTQYF,TGCAGTGCTGAACAGGGGAGCACAGATACGCAGTATTTT
13,.,TRBV14,few,TRBJ1-5,CASSQGLGQPQHF,TGTGCCAGCAGCCAAGGACTGGGTCAGCCCCAGCATTTT
15,.,TRBV29-1,.,TRBJ2-7,CSVESEKPGSYEQYF,TGCAGCGTTGAAAGCGAGAAGCCGGGGTCCTACGAGCAGTACTTC
12,.,TRBV15,few,TRBJ1-1,CATSRGGREAFF,TGTGCCACCAGCAGAGGAGGCAGGGAAGCTTTCTTT
14,.,TRBV10-3,.,TRBJ2-7,CAISEGTSVDEQYF,TGTGCCATCAGTGAGGGCACCTCAGTGGATGAGCAGTACTTC
14,TRBD1,TRBV10-3,.,TRBJ1-2,CATYARDSNYGYTF,TGTGCCACCTATGCCCGGGACAGTAACTATGGCTACACCTTC
14,.,TRBV15,few,TRBJ1-2,CATSSEIWGNGYTF,TGTGCCACCAGCAGCGAGATATGGGGGAATGGCTACACCTTC
13,.,TRBV9,medium-sized,TRBJ2-5,CASSEGRQETQYF,TGTGCCAGCAGCGAGGGCCGCCAAGAGACCCAGTACTTC
15,.,TRBV19,.,TRBJ1-5,CASSIGDIVNQLQHF,TGTGCCAGTAGTATTGGGGACATCGTCAATCAGCTCCAGCATTTT
13,.,TRBV2,.,TRBJ2-5,CASSPESLETQYF,TGTGCCAGCAGTCCAGAGAGTTTGGAGACCCAGTACTTC
15,TRBD1,TRBV5-8,many,TRBJ2-5,CASSRGTGGRETQYF,TGTGCCAGCAGCAGGGGGACAGGGGGAAGGGAGACCCAGTACTTC
10,.,TRBV10-3,.,TRBJ2-7,CAIRPGEQYF,TGTGCCATACGTCCCGGAGAGCAGTACTTC
13,TRBD2,TRBV20-1,.,TRBJ2-1,CSVPLAGIYEQFF,TGCAGTGTCCCACTAGCGGGAATCTATGAGCAGTTCTTC
16,TRBD2,TRBV4-1,.,TRBJ2-5,CASSQDRASGEETQYF,TGCGCCAGCAGCCAAGATCGGGCTAGCGGGGAAGAGACCCAGTACTTC
16,TRBD1,TRBV24-1,many,TRBJ1-5,CATSDATGGDNQPQHF,TGTGCCACCAGTGACGCGACAGGGGGCGACAATCAGCCCCAGCATTTT